This TCR beta chain originates from a study of T cells in Graves' hyperthyroidism and ophthalmopathy. Duration under 3 months, a NOSPECS grade of at least 4, and a Clinical Activity Score of at least 3 characterized the ophthalmopathy patients. This clonotype came up many times. Its antigen remains unknown. Study-wide results and caveats: Clonotypes that were expanded in thyroid above 0.001 mostly appeared in blood too. A median around 6.4 months before onset, the model predicted ophthalmopathy.

The V gene end was trimmed by 0 bases and the J gene end by 5 bases; junction bases not matched to a gene: 10. Germline V lookup: CDR1 DFQATT, CDR2 SNEGSKA (reference sequence). There are 16 residues in the CDR3. RNA transcripts served as the template for amplifying TCR beta CDR3 regions. HTBI primers were used for first-round RT-PCR of the TCR CDR3. A single record per CDR3 protein comes from TCRdb applying MiXCR to the multiplex PCR reads. The data show fewer than 700,000 distinct CDR3 sequences, roughly 15% seen once. Sequenced input: blood. The clonotype comes from a woman aged 18 to 35 with Graves' ophthalmopathy. V usage is TRBV20-1 and J usage is TRBJ1-5; the match to TRBD1 covers 7 bases. The CDR3 loop reads CSARETLGRGYQPQHF. In nucleotides, the CDR3 is TGCAGTGCTAGAGAAACCTTGGGCAGGGGGTATCAGCCCCAGCATTTT.